The 27 T cell receptor beta chains presented below share a single source sample, sequenced in a study of T cell repertoires in cytomegalovirus infection. TCRdb independently ran MiXCR on the reads; one entry per CDR3 protein. The repertoire consists of around 540,000 distinct CDR3 sequences, with around a third occurring once and the leading ten covering roughly a sixth. For these receptors, no antigen is known. The sequencing used cultured PBMCs, collected from culture after CMV antigen stimulation. The receptors stem from a human donor in good health (CMV status not recorded). Some clones in this sample may be carry-over from other donors' samples.

This clonotype was seen a few times. The chain combines TRBV6-1 with TRBJ2-1, with 15 bases identical to TRBD2. Germline CDR1 MNHNS, CDR2 SASEGT. The CDR3 runs to 14 residues. V lost 5 bases and J lost 15; bases outside the gene matches: 8. CDR3 residues: CASSLGLAGGRLFF. The CDR3 DNA is TGTGCCAGCAGTTTAGGACTAGCGGGAGGGCGGCTGTTCTTC.

The rearrangement joins TRBV6-2 or TRBV6-3 to TRBJ2-3; no reliable D call. The V gene lost 0 bases and the J gene lost 4 bases, with 5 bases spanning the gap. Germline V gene lookup returns CDR1 MNHEY and CDR2 SVGEGT. The CDR3 totals 13 residues. CDR3 nucleotide sequence: TGTGCCAGCAGTTACTCCCAGGCAGATACGCAGTATTTT. Protein sequence: CASSYSQADTQYF.

The chain is built from TRBV19 and TRBJ2-1; TRBD2 matches 7 bases. Germline loops: CDR1 LNHDA, CDR2 SQIVND (reference sequence). There are 14 residues in the CDR3. The V gene end was trimmed by 6 bases and the J gene end by 9 bases; junction bases not matched to a gene: 11. The CDR3 nucleotides read TGTGCCAGTAGATACGCGGGGGATGAACGTGAGCAGTTCTTC. This gives the protein CASRYAGDEREQFF.

The J gene is TRBJ1-3, the V gene TRBV7-2; 7 positions agree with TRBD1. The trim removed 1 base at V and 2 bases at J, leaving 2 bases unmatched. The CDR3 is 15 amino acids. Per the germline V gene, CDR1 is SGHTA and CDR2 is FQGNSA. CDR3 sequence (DNA): TGTGCCAGCAGCTTAGGTGACAGGGCTGGAAACACCATATATTTT. Translation: CASSLGDRAGNTIYF.

This clonotype was observed a handful of times. The V and J genes are TRBV7-6 and TRBJ2-1, with 9 bases aligning to TRBD1. J was trimmed by 2 bases and V by 5 bases; bases with no gene match: 4. The CDR3 runs 15 residues. The germline V gene has CDR1 SGHVS and CDR2 FNYEAQ. CDR3 loop: CASSERTGAYNEQFF. The CDR3 DNA is TGTGCCAGCAGCGAGCGGACAGGGGCCTACAATGAGCAGTTCTTC. Together with reference TRBV7-6 and TRBJ2-1, the CDR3 gives the full variable domain: GAGVSQSPRYKVTKRGQDVALRCDPISGHVSLYWYRQALGQGPEFLTYFNYEAQQDKSGLPNDRFSAERPEGSISTLTIQRTEQRDSAMYRCASSERTGAYNEQFFGPGTRLTVL.

This clonotype was seen a few times. The rearrangement joins TRBV7-2 to TRBJ2-1; the match to TRBD2 covers 15 bases. The CDR3 consists of 14 residues. After removal of 6 bases from V and 9 bases from J, the junction contained 3 bases not matched to a gene. Germline V lookup: CDR1 SGHTA, CDR2 FQGNSA. CDR3: CASRGLAGGPEQFF. The CDR3 DNA reads TGTGCCAGCAGAGGACTAGCGGGAGGGCCTGAGCAGTTCTTC.

The rearrangement links TRBV12-3 or TRBV12-4 to TRBJ2-2; 7 bases fit TRBD2. The trim removed 3 bases at V and 4 bases at J, leaving 5 bases unmatched. This CDR3 is 15 amino acids long. CDR3 DNA sequence: TGTGCCAGCAGTTTGGCGGGGGAACCCACCGGGGAGCTGTTTTTT. Its translation is CASSLAGEPTGELFF.

The gene calls are TRBV7-2 and TRBJ2-3; D is unresolved. Germline loops: CDR1 SGHTA, CDR2 FQGNSA. Trimming cost V 2 bases and J 5 bases, with 8 bases left between them. The CDR3 has 13 residues. The CDR3 loop is CASSLMRRDTQYF. Written as DNA, the CDR3 is TGTGCCAGCAGCTTAATGCGGCGAGATACGCAGTATTTT.

In this sample, this clonotype turned up many times. The chain is built from TRBV4-3 and TRBJ1-5; unclear D gene. Germline V gene sequence: CDR1 LGHNA, CDR2 YSLEER. The length of the CDR3 is 13 residues. V was trimmed by 1 base and J by 7 bases, leaving 8 bases between them. CDR3 DNA sequence: TGCGCCAGCAGCCAAGTCGTCGGGCAGCCCCAGCATTTT. It codes for CASSQVVGQPQHF.

This clonotype was counted only a few times. The rearrangement links TRBV29-1 to TRBJ1-1; a possible D gene is TRBD1 (5 bases). Germline values: CDR1 SQVTM, CDR2 ANQGSEA. V shed 5 bases and J shed 1 base, with 11 bases lying between them. CDR3 length: 13 residues. The CDR3 DNA sequence: TGCAGCGTTCGCGACAGATCGAACACTGAAGCTTTCTTT. The encoded protein is CSVRDRSNTEAFF.

This clonotype was observed a few times. The CDR3 loop reads CASSPHLGGTEAFF. The CDR3 region has the DNA TGTGCCAGCAGCCCACACCTTGGGGGCACTGAAGCTTTCTTT. This chain uses TRBV9 with TRBJ1-1; tentative D call: TRBD1 (5 bases). Germline CDR1 SGDLS, CDR2 YYNGEE. The ends were cut back, 4 bases at V and 4 bases at J, with 14 bases in the middle. This CDR3 is built from 14 residues.

The chain couples TRBV20-1 to TRBJ2-6; TRBD2 might be the D (6 bases). Germline V gene lookup returns CDR1 DFQATT and CDR2 SNEGSKA (reference sequence). The length of the CDR3 is 15 residues. Trimming removed 4 bases at V and 0 bases at J, with 10 bases between. CDR3 amino acids: CSATTGGSGANVLTF. The CDR3 nucleotides are TGCAGTGCTACCACCGGGGGCTCTGGGGCCAACGTCCTGACTTTC.

This clonotype occurred once. The V and J genes are TRBV2 and TRBJ2-2, with a possible D match to TRBD2 (6 bases). The CDR3 extends over 15 amino acids. V lost 7 bases, J lost 3 bases, and 15 bases lay in between. Germline V lookup: CDR1 SNHLY, CDR2 FYNNEI. This CDR3 reads CASNPGARDTGELFF. CDR3 nucleotides: TGTGCCAGCAACCCGGGAGCGAGGGACACCGGGGAGCTGTTTTTT.

This chain uses TRBV11-3 with TRBJ1-3, with a possible D match to TRBD1 (5 bases). Trimming pared 6 bases from V and 4 bases from J, leaving 13 bases between. The CDR3 totals 14 residues. Germline V gene lookup returns CDR1 SGHNT and CDR2 YENEEA. The CDR3 region is CASSQGIAGNTIYF. The CDR3 DNA follows: TGTGCCAGCAGTCAGGGCATCGCAGGAAACACCATATATTTT. Based on the CDR3 plus reference TRBV11-3 and TRBJ1-3, the full variable domain is EAGVVQSPRYKIIEKKQPVAFWCNPISGHNTLYWYLQNLGQGPELLIRYENEEAVDDSQLPKDRFSAERLKGVDSTLKIQPAELGDSAVYLCASSQGIAGNTIYFGEGSWLTVV.

This clonotype was detected only a few times. The chain uses TRBV28 and TRBJ2-7; D is possibly TRBD2 (6 bases). The CDR3 contains 14 residues. With 7 bases removed from V and 0 bases from J, the gap between germline ends came to 13 bases. The germline gives CDR1 MDHEN, CDR2 SYDVKM. CDR3 coding DNA: TGTGCCAGCAAACACCCCGGGAGCTCCTACGAGCAGTACTTC. Protein: CASKHPGSSYEQYF.

This clonotype has a handful of counts. The V gene is TRBV7-2, the J gene TRBJ1-4; unclear D gene. This CDR3 has 14 amino acids. V was pared by 1 base and J by 3 bases, with 6 bases between. CDR1 is SGHTA, CDR2 FQGNSA, per germline. DNA of the CDR3: TGTGCCAGCAGCTTAGACGGATCTAATGAAAAACTGTTTTTT. It is translated as CASSLDGSNEKLFF.

This clonotype was recorded a few times. This chain links TRBV20-1 with TRBJ1-2, with TRBD1 as a possible D gene (5 bases). Germline V lookup: CDR1 DFQATT, CDR2 SNEGSKA (reference sequence). Trimming took off 8 bases at V and 4 bases at J, with 17 bases between the two ends. The CDR3 totals 13 residues. The CDR3 coding sequence is TGCAGTTCACTAGTGGCAGGGCGCTATGGCTACACCTTC. Translating it yields CSSLVAGRYGYTF.

This chain connects TRBV11-2 to TRBJ2-1; D remains ambiguous. This CDR3 spans 14 amino acids. Germline-derived CDR1 and CDR2 are SGHAT and FQNNGV. Trimming removed 0 bases at V and 7 bases at J, with 10 bases between. In DNA form, the CDR3 reads TGTGCCAGCAGCTTAGATCCGGCTCAGAATGAGCAGTTCTTC. Translation: CASSLDPAQNEQFF.

This clonotype was seen ten or more times. V is TRBV7-2 and J is TRBJ2-2, with 10 nucleotides matching TRBD2. Trimming cost V 5 bases and J 1 base; bases outside gene matches: 7. Per germline, CDR1 SGHTA and CDR2 FQGNSA. The CDR3 is 17 amino acids. The CDR3 loop reads CASSPRLAGGNTGELFF. DNA of the CDR3: TGTGCCAGCAGCCCCAGACTAGCGGGCGGGAACACCGGGGAGCTGTTTTTT.

The chain couples TRBV28 to TRBJ1-5; D might be TRBD1 (6 bases). The germline V gene has CDR1 MDHEN and CDR2 SYDVKM. The CDR3 spans 17 residues. V shed 3 bases and J shed 1 base, with 16 bases lying between them. The CDR3 spells CASSLSIGQTSNQPQHF. Written as DNA, the CDR3 is TGTGCCAGCAGTTTGAGTATAGGACAGACGAGCAATCAGCCCCAGCATTTT.

This clonotype was seen repeatedly, ten times or more. This chain joins TRBV24-1 and TRBJ1-5; D perhaps matches TRBD1 (5 bases). V lost 9 bases to trimming and J lost 6 bases, with 14 bases between them. Looked up from germline, CDR1 is KGHDR and CDR2 is SFDVKD. The CDR3 length is 13 residues. The CDR3 DNA is TGTGCCACCGGTGCTCAGGGAGGTCAGCCCCAGCATTTT. Translation gives CATGAQGGQPQHF.

Only a few counts were recorded for this clonotype. The chain carries TRBV28 and TRBJ2-7; 12 bases align to TRBD1. The ends lost 4 bases at V and 5 bases at J; junction bases unmatched: 3. Germline V gene data show CDR1 as MDHEN and CDR2 as SYDVKM. The CDR3 loop spans 14 amino acids. CDR3 loop: CASSSGQGAHEQYV. DNA of the CDR3: TGTGCCAGCAGTTCGGGACAGGGGGCCCACGAGCAGTACGTC.

This clonotype has more than one count but fewer than ten. J is TRBJ2-2 and V is TRBV4-2; D unresolved. Per germline, CDR1 LGHNA and CDR2 YNFKEQ. This CDR3 comprises 18 residues. The V end was cut by 1 base, the J end by 5 bases, with 20 bases between. The CDR3 loop is CASSQVSVAPLGTGELFF. CDR3 DNA sequence: TGTGCCAGCAGCCAAGTCTCGGTAGCTCCTCTGGGGACCGGGGAGCTGTTTTTT.

This clonotype was observed a few times. The chain couples TRBV7-2 to TRBJ2-7; 12 bases align to TRBD2. CDR3 length: 15 residues. From germline, CDR1 is SGHTA and CDR2 FQGNSA. The J segment lost 9 bases and the V segment lost 5 bases, leaving 11 bases of the junction unmatched. The CDR3 sequence is CASSRRTSGNFGQYF. The CDR3, as DNA: TGTGCCAGCAGCCGAAGGACTAGCGGGAACTTTGGGCAGTACTTC. The entire variable domain, with the rest obtained from reference TRBV7-2 and TRBJ2-7, is as follows: GAGVSQSPSNKVTEKGKDVELRCDPISGHTALYWYRQSLGQGLEFLIYFQGNSAPDKSGLPSDRFSAERTGGSVSTLTIQRTQQEDSAVYLCASSRRTSGNFGQYFGPGTRLTVT.

This sequence joins TRBV7-9 and TRBJ1-1; D gene ambiguous. Trimming cost V 1 base and J 8 bases, with 14 bases left between them. Germline loops: CDR1 SEHNR, CDR2 FQNEAQ (reference sequence). The CDR3 is 14 amino acids. The CDR3 loop reads CASSLEGSVGEAFF. The CDR3 nucleotides read TGTGCCAGCAGCTTAGAAGGGTCGGTGGGGGAAGCTTTCTTT.

The sample holds a few counts of this clonotype. The chain employs TRBV6-2 or TRBV6-3 and TRBJ1-5; D is unclear. Germline V lookup: CDR1 MNHEY, CDR2 SVGEGT. This CDR3 comprises 13 residues. V dropped 6 bases and J dropped 0 bases, with 6 bases sitting between them. CDR3 residues: CASRLISNQPQHF. Here the CDR3 DNA reads TGTGCCAGCAGACTGATTAGCAATCAGCCCCAGCATTTT.

The chain uses TRBV6-5 and TRBJ1-1; D perhaps matches TRBD1 (5 bases). Germline V gene lookup returns CDR1 MNHEY and CDR2 SVGAGI. V was pared by 0 bases and J by 0 bases, with 8 bases between. The CDR3 runs 15 residues. For the CDR3, the DNA is TGTGCCAGCAGTTACTCCACAGGACTGAACACTGAAGCTTTCTTT. It specifies CASSYSTGLNTEAFF.